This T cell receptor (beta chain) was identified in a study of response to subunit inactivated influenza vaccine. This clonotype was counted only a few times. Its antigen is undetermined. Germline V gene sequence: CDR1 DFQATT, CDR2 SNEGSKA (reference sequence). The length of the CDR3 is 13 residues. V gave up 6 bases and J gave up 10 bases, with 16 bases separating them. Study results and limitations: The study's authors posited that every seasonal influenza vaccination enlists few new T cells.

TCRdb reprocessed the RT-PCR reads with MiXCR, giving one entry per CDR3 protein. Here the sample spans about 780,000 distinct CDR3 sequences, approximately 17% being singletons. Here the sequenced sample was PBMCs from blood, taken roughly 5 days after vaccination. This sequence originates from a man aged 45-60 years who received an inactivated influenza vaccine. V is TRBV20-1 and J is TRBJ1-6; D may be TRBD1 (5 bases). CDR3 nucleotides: TGCAGTGCCGAAGGAGGGTGGGACTCACCCCTCCACTTT. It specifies CSAEGGWDSPLHF.